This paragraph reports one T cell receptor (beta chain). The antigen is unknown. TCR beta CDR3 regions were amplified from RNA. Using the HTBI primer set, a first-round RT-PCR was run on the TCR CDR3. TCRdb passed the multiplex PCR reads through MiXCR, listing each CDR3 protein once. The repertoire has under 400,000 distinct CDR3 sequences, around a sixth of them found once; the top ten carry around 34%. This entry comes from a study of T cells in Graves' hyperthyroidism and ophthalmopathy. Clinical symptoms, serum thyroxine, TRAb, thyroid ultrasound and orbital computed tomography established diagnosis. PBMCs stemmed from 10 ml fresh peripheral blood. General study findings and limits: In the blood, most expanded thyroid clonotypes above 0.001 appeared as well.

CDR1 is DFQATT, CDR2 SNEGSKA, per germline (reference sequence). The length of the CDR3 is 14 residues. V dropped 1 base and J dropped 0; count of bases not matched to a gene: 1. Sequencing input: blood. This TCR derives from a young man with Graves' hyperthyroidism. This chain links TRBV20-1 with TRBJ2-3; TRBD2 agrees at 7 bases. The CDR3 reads CSARGGGSTDTQYF. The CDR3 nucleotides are TGCAGTGCTAGAGGGGGGGGGAGCACAGATACGCAGTATTTT.